The next 23 T cell receptor beta chains were all read from a single sample in a study of Graves' ophthalmopathy and Graves' hyperthyroidism. Amplification from RNA transcripts yielded the TCR beta CDR3 regions. An opening RT-PCR round employed HTBI primers and preceded a second-round multiplex PCR. TCRdb recomputed calls from the multiplex PCR reads with MiXCR, one row per CDR3 protein. The sample lists 200,000 to 250,000 distinct CDR3 sequences; 25% to 30% were seen once. The sample was peripheral blood. These receptor sequences come from a man aged 50-60 years with Graves' ophthalmopathy.

This clonotype has a count of ten or more. The chain links TRBV12-3 or TRBV12-4 to TRBJ1-1; maybe TRBD1 (5 bases). The CDR3 is 16 amino acids. Trimming shortened V by 6 bases and J by 1 base, and 18 bases separated the two germline ends. CDR3 in amino acids: CASSHGQALGNTEAFF. CDR3 bases: TGTGCCAGCAGCCACGGACAAGCTTTAGGGAACACTGAAGCTTTCTTT.

The chain employs TRBV15 and TRBJ1-5; D call uncertain. The CDR3 runs 12 residues. The germline V gene has CDR1 LNHNV and CDR2 YYDKDF (reference sequence). The germline V and J ends were trimmed by 3 bases and 11 bases, with 11 bases remaining between them. CDR3 in DNA: TGTGCCACCAGCAGTGGGGAACGTTCCCAGCATTTT. This sequence encodes CATSSGERSQHF. Variable domain in full (rest from reference TRBV15 and TRBJ1-5): DAMVIQNPRYQVTQFGKPVTLSCSQTLNHNVMYWYQQKSSQAPKLLFHYYDKDFNNEADTPDNFQSRRPNTSFCFLDIRSPGLGDTAMYLCATSSGERSQHFGDGTRLSIL.

The table lists this clonotype with many counts. This rearrangement joins TRBV28 to TRBJ1-5, with 7 bases matching TRBD1. V was clipped by 6 bases and J by 0 bases; unmatched bases: 8. The CDR3 sequence is 16 residues long. From germline, CDR1 is MDHEN and CDR2 SYDVKM. This chain's CDR3 is CASSPWDSYSNQPQHF. CDR3 nucleotides: TGTGCCAGCAGCCCTTGGGACAGTTATAGCAATCAGCCCCAGCATTTT.

This chain links TRBV15 with TRBJ2-5; 9 bases fit TRBD2. The CDR3 is 14 amino acids. CDR1 is LNHNV, CDR2 YYDKDF, per germline (reference sequence). Trimming removed 7 bases from V and 1 base from J; junction bases left unmatched: 4. The CDR3 region is CATMRGGGQETQYF. The CDR3 DNA reads as TGTGCCACCATGCGGGGGGGCGGCCAAGAGACCCAGTACTTC.

This clonotype was picked up many times. The rearrangement links TRBV12-3 or TRBV12-4 to TRBJ2-5, with 11 bases identical to TRBD2. V was clipped by 5 bases and J by 4 bases; unmatched bases: 6. The length of the CDR3 is 15 residues. The CDR3 nucleotides are TGTGCCAGCAGTAGAGGGACTAGCGGAGGAGAGACCCAGTACTTC. This gives the protein CASSRGTSGGETQYF.

This clonotype was seen a single time. J is TRBJ2-7 and V is TRBV15; the match to TRBD1 covers 9 bases. CDR3 length: 13 amino acids. Germline CDR1 is LNHNV and CDR2 is YYDKDF (reference sequence). Unmatched junction bases numbered 5, after V lost 5 bases and J lost 6 bases. CDR3 sequence: CATSRTGDGEQYF. The CDR3 bases are TGTGCCACCAGCCGGACAGGGGATGGCGAGCAGTACTTC. The variable domain in full, with the rest retrieved from reference TRBV15 and TRBJ2-7, is DAMVIQNPRYQVTQFGKPVTLSCSQTLNHNVMYWYQQKSSQAPKLLFHYYDKDFNNEADTPDNFQSRRPNTSFCFLDIRSPGLGDTAMYLCATSRTGDGEQYFGPGTRLTVT.

This clonotype has ten or more counts. The gene calls are TRBV20-1 and TRBJ2-7, with 7 bases aligning to TRBD2. After removal of 1 base from V and 6 bases from J, the junction contained 12 bases not matched to a gene. This CDR3 is 15 amino acids long. CDR1 is DFQATT and CDR2 is SNEGSKA in the germline V gene (reference sequence). The chain's CDR3 is CSARVGLSARSEQYF. The CDR3 DNA sequence: TGCAGTGCTAGAGTGGGACTATCAGCTAGAAGCGAGCAGTACTTC.

V usage is TRBV4-1 and J usage is TRBJ2-2, with 7 bases that match TRBD1. The CDR3 extends over 17 amino acids. V gave up 2 bases and J gave up 2 bases; unmatched junction bases: 8. In germline, CDR1 is MGHRA, CDR2 YSYEKL. This CDR3 is CASSQTLDRINTGELFF. CDR3 DNA sequence: TGCGCCAGCAGCCAAACCCTGGACAGGATAAACACCGGGGAGCTGTTTTTT.

Remarks on this clonotype: At one boundary the junction diverges from the germline segment, which might be a read error. The chain couples TRBV15 to TRBJ2-7; D is possibly TRBD1 or TRBD2 (5 bases each). The germline V gene has CDR1 LNHNV and CDR2 YYDKDF (reference sequence). CDR3 length: 15 residues. The DNA for the CDR3 is TGTGCCACCAGCAGAGCGGGGCGAACTCTCTACGAGCAGTACTTT. Translating it yields CATSRAGRTLYEQYF.

The sample holds many counts of this clonotype. The rearrangement joins TRBV28 to TRBJ2-7; D not certain. CDR3 size: 16 residues. Trimming took off 6 bases at V and 2 bases at J, with 20 bases between the two ends. The germline V gene has CDR1 MDHEN and CDR2 SYDVKM. The CDR3 DNA follows: TGTGCCAGCAGGCCACAATCTATGGCCGTGACCTACGAGCAGTACTTC. Translated: CASRPQSMAVTYEQYF.

This clonotype was counted ten times or more. V gene TRBV4-1 combines with J gene TRBJ2-7, with D perhaps matching TRBD2 (6 bases). The V end lost 1 base, the J end lost 2 bases, and 15 bases lay between the germline ends. From germline, CDR1 is MGHRA and CDR2 YSYEKL. The CDR3 totals 16 residues. CDR3: CASSQVGREPPYEQYF. The CDR3 DNA reads TGCGCCAGCAGCCAAGTGGGTCGGGAGCCCCCCTACGAGCAGTACTTC.

This clonotype was found many times. The genes are TRBV11-2 and TRBJ2-7, with a weak D call TRBD2 (5 bases). The germline V and J ends were trimmed by 1 base and 3 bases, with 13 bases remaining between them. CDR3 length: 15 residues. In germline, CDR1 is SGHAT, CDR2 FQNNGV. This CDR3 reads CASSLGSVPLYEQYF. CDR3 nucleotides: TGTGCCAGCAGCTTAGGTAGCGTCCCCCTCTACGAGCAGTACTTC.

This clonotype was detected ten times or more. This chain uses TRBV4-3 with TRBJ1-1; the D is unclear. V dropped 3 bases and J dropped 1 base, with 6 bases sitting between them. There are 13 residues in the CDR3. The germline gives CDR1 LGHNA, CDR2 YSLEER. CDR3 loop: CASSHDGNTEAFF. The CDR3, as DNA: TGCGCCAGCAGCCACGACGGGAACACTGAAGCTTTCTTT.

This clonotype was recorded once. V is TRBV6-1 and J is TRBJ1-6, with 9 bases that match TRBD1. CDR1 MNHNS and CDR2 SASEGT come from the germline V gene. The CDR3 consists of 15 residues. The V and J ends lost 8 bases and 7 bases, in that order; junction bases with no gene match: 9. CDR3 region: CASGGDRDGNSPLHF. In DNA form, the CDR3 reads TGTGCCAGCGGGGGGGACAGGGATGGAAATTCACCCCTCCACTTT.

This clonotype was counted ten times or more. The chain couples TRBV28 to TRBJ2-7; 11 nucleotides line up with TRBD2. V shed 6 bases and J 2 bases; nucleotides not matched to a gene: 3. This CDR3 has 14 amino acids. Germline assignment: CDR1 MDHEN and CDR2 SYDVKM. The CDR3 region has the DNA TGTGCCAGCAGCTCTAGCGGGAGGACCTACGAGCAGTACTTC. Its protein is CASSSSGRTYEQYF.

This clonotype was detected many times. The CDR3 sequence: CASSPPGDSPLHF. As DNA, the CDR3 is TGTGCCAGCAGCCCACCGGGGGATTCACCCCTCCACTTT. The J gene is TRBJ1-6, the V gene TRBV7-9; D is perhaps TRBD1 (5 bases). This CDR3 is 13 amino acids long. V was clipped by 5 bases and J by 8 bases, with 10 bases between them. Germline CDR1 reads SEHNR; CDR2 reads FQNEAQ (reference sequence).

This clonotype came up many times. The rearrangement uses TRBV10-3 and TRBJ2-7; D assignment may be TRBD1 or TRBD2 (5 bases each). The CDR3 is 15 residues long. The ends were cut back, 2 bases at V and 2 bases at J, with 13 bases in the middle. Germline assignment: CDR1 ENHRY and CDR2 SYGVKD. DNA for the CDR3: TGTGCCATCAGTGAGATCTGGGGACCTGCCTACGAGCAGTACTTC. Residues: CAISEIWGPAYEQYF.

The rearrangement uses TRBV11-2 and TRBJ2-2; 10 bases agree with TRBD2. The CDR3 has 16 amino acids. V lost 2 bases, J lost 5 bases, and 5 bases stayed unmatched. CDR1 SGHAT and CDR2 FQNNGV come from the germline V gene. CDR3 sequence (DNA): TGTGCCAGCAGCTTAAGTCTAGCGGGAGTAACCGGGGAGCTGTTTTTT. Translating it yields CASSLSLAGVTGELFF.

This clonotype was detected ten times or more. No conserved phenylalanine or tryptophan ends this CDR3, so it is likely a read error. The V and J genes are TRBV28 and TRBJ2-7, with a tentative D call TRBD1 (6 bases). Germline V gene lookup returns CDR1 MDHEN and CDR2 SYDVKM. This CDR3 has 16 residues. The ends were cut back, 8 bases at V and 2 bases at J, with 22 bases in the middle. CDR3 bases: TGTGCCAGCCGAAAAACAGGGTCTATCGGCACCTACGAGCAGTACTCC. The encoded protein is CASRKTGSIGTYEQYS.

This clonotype was seen many times. The chain couples TRBV18 to TRBJ1-1, with D unresolved. CDR1 is KGHSH, CDR2 LQKENI, per germline. V lost 2 bases to trimming and J lost 1 base, with 8 bases between them. This CDR3 region has 14 residues. CDR3 in DNA: TGTGCCAGCTCACCATTTGACCAGAACACTGAAGCTTTCTTT. It is translated as CASSPFDQNTEAFF. Based on the CDR3 plus reference TRBV18 and TRBJ1-1, the full variable domain is NAGVMQNPRHLVRRRGQEARLRCSPMKGHSHVYWYRQLPEEGLKFMVYLQKENIIDESGMPKERFSAEFPKEGPSILRIQQVVRGDSAAYFCASSPFDQNTEAFFGQGTRLTVV.

This chain uses TRBV20-1 with TRBJ1-1, with D unclear. The ends were cut back, 3 bases at V and 2 bases at J, with 4 bases in the middle. Per germline, CDR1 DFQATT and CDR2 SNEGSKA (reference sequence). This CDR3 contains 11 residues. CDR3 DNA sequence: TGCAGTGCTAGCCTAAACACTGAAGCTTTCTTT. Protein sequence: CSASLNTEAFF.

This chain uses TRBV28 with TRBJ1-5; 8 bases line up with TRBD1. The CDR3 has 17 residues. V shed 4 bases, J shed 5 bases, and the junction held 13 bases outside the gene matches. CDR1 MDHEN and CDR2 SYDVKM come from the germline V gene. Written as DNA, the CDR3 is TGTGCCAGCAGTTCCCTGCTACCGGACAGGGAGGATCAGCCCCAGCATTTT. Amino acid sequence: CASSSLLPDREDQPQHF.

J is TRBJ2-7 and V is TRBV28; D is possibly TRBD2 (6 bases). Deletions cut 8 bases from V and 2 bases from J, with 19 bases between. This CDR3 spans 15 amino acids. Germline V gives CDR1 MDHEN, CDR2 SYDVKM. The CDR3 DNA follows: TGTGCCAGCTCACCTCACGGCGGGGCCGCCTACGAGCAGTACTTC. Protein: CASSPHGGAAYEQYF.